The 2 T cell receptor beta chains reported below all come from one sample, sequenced in a study of blood T cell repertoires in COVID-19 (dated by TCRdb to 2018 to 2020). The receptor library was made with the immunoSEQ multiplex PCR assay. The immuneACCESS repertoire file appears here via TCRdb, limited to in-frame rearrangements. These files lack a portion of the clones; in checked studies, under half of the deficit traces to unresolved V genes, and the cause of the others is not known. Counted in this sample were 250,000 or so clones; about 87% of them appeared once. 5.5% to 7.5% of the sample lies in the top ten. The specimen was peripheral blood. The receptors here all came from a woman aged 70-85 years with active or convalescent COVID-19.

The chain couples TRBV28 to TRBJ2-7; TRBD1 matches 9 bases. The CDR3 is made up of 16 amino acids. Germline CDR1 MDHEN, CDR2 SYDVKM. The V segment lost 5 bases and the J segment 2 bases; nucleotides outside the gene matches: 10. CDR3 nucleotides: TGTGCCAGCAGTAGCACGGGGACAGGGAGGACCTACGAGCAGTACTTC. Translated: CASSSTGTGRTYEQYF.

V is TRBV6-2 or TRBV6-3 and J is TRBJ2-5; 7 nucleotides line up with TRBD1. This CDR3 region has 14 residues. V was clipped by 7 bases and J by 13 bases; unmatched bases: 18. The germline CDR1 and CDR2 sequences are MNHEY and SVGEGT. CDR3 region: CASTPSGQTSSVYF. The CDR3 nucleotides are TGTGCCAGCACCCCCTCGGGACAGACATCCTCGGTGTACTTC.